This T cell receptor beta chain was obtained from a study of monozygotic twins with inflammatory bowel disease (dated 2019 in TCRdb). Context from the whole study: The complete study included around 30 monozygotic twin pairs: 19 IBD-discordant Danish pairs and nine German pairs, of which four were IBD-concordant and five were IBD-discordant. Within discordant pairs, disease-associated traits were sought mainly by comparing IBD patients with their genetically identical healthy co-twins. Each individual had, on average, about 151 000 unique TCRalpha sequences and 181 000 unique TCRbeta sequences available for analysis. Study-wide conclusions, independent of this receptor: A decrease in TCRbeta repertoire diversity, as measured by inverse Simpson index, was observed in IBD patients compared with their healthy co-twins. Because patients were on differing immunosuppressive treatments, the repertoires may have picked up extra background noise and inter-individual variability. Compared with healthy twins, IBD patients shared fewer clonotypes with other individuals, and the difference was most pronounced in patients with signs of disease activity. Distinction between different T cell subtypes could not be achieved in the analysis. No single strong signal or clonotype linked to IBD turned up in the results, so the idea that one exists was not supported. Repertoire similarity did not differ between concordant and discordant twins, possibly due to limited statistical power.

Library preparation employed 5' RACE. For each TCR library, 3,000 to 4,000 ng of total RNA was used. For each sample, cDNA was synthesized in eight separate reactions using SMARTScribe reverse transcriptase. During cDNA synthesis, template switching introduced unique molecular identifiers that contained a 6-nucleotide sample barcode. Amplification of TCRalpha and TCRbeta cDNA involved two nested PCRs of around 15 and 9 cycles, and each PCR was followed by bead purification. Before amplification, cDNA was treated with uracil DNA-glycosylase and purified using the QIAquick PCR purification kit. In the second PCR, Illumina TruSeq-compatible adapters and sample-specific barcodes were added. TapeStation and Qubit were used to check library quality and concentration, and around 5.2 ng of each library went into the pool. Sequencing of pooled libraries was carried out on an Illumina HiSeq2500 single-index Rapid Run using 2 x 100 bp reads and custom sequencing primers. On the study's bioinformatics: MiGEC version 1.2.6 was used for UMI-based consensus assembly to correct PCR and sequencing errors. MiXCR version 2.1.1 was used to carry out V(D)J alignment, clonotype assembly and CDR3 extraction. Gene usage, clonotype sharing and MAIT/NKT TCR abundance were normalised by analysing the top 1000, 10 000 and 20 000 clonotypes per sample. Diversity was computed as the inverse Simpson index with the vegan R package after downsampling to 27 000 UMIs. Statistical testing used paired Mann-Whitney U tests on the discordant twin pairs and applied Benjamini-Hochberg correction for multiple testing. Reprocessed by TCRdb, the reads give a single entry per CDR3 protein sequence, without DNA. The V and J calls and clone size are TCRdb's, not the authors'. This sample's clone table shows approximately 390,000 distinct CDR3 sequences. In total, the top ten clones hold around 2.3% of the sample.

From each donor, a roughly 2.3 ml peripheral blood sample was drawn into PAXgene tubes and stored at -80 degrees C. Total RNA was isolated from whole blood with the PAXgene blood miRNA kit on an automated QIAcube, without T cell sorting. Peripheral blood from monozygotic twin pairs, either concordant or discordant for inflammatory bowel disease, underwent deep TCRalpha and TCRbeta repertoire profiling that used unique molecular barcoding. Smoking habits were recorded for all twin pairs, and individuals were classified as current, former or never smokers. Of note for this clonotype: This clone's antigen is unknown.

This receptor was taken from a human donor with ulcerative colitis or Crohn's disease, or a healthy co-twin of an affected twin (not recorded which). Sequenced input: blood.

The CDR3 is CAISGPPGLNTGELFF. The chain employs TRBV10-3 and TRBJ2-2; TCRdb's D gene call, TRBD1, goes unchecked for lack of DNA. For CDR1 and CDR2, the germline V gene lists ENHRY and SYGVKD. From the cysteine up to the phenylalanine, the CDR3 has a length of 16 residues. No DNA appears here.